This T cell receptor (beta chain) comes out of a study of blood T cell repertoires in COVID-19. In the study overall: Donors in the United States, Italy and Spain gave samples during acute or convalescent COVID-19. In each case, the material was cDNA or gDNA derived from T cells, B-cell-depleted T cells, or PBMCs.

This CDR3 region has 14 residues. CDR1 is SGHNT, CDR2 YYREEE, per germline (reference sequence). V was trimmed by 4 bases and J by 11 bases, leaving 21 bases between them. A Seattle source enrolled patients during active infection and followed them longitudinally. Original processing methods: For nucleated cells, counts were estimated from reference gene primer amplification. The assay was immunoSEQ multiplex PCR, and TCRdb's table has in-frame clones only and misses some. V and J calls and clone size are given by that table; D and trimming were obtained from the DNA. This sample has about 130,000 clones; around 75% occur once, and the top ten carry roughly 4.9%.

The rearrangement links TRBV5-4 to TRBJ1-1; D gene uncertain. The source is a woman aged 65 to 85 with COVID-19, enrolled during active disease. The sequenced sample consisted of peripheral blood. Written as DNA, the CDR3 is TGTGCCAGCAGCCGGGGAGCTGGCACTATGCAGGCTTTCTTT. Its protein is CASSRGAGTMQAFF.